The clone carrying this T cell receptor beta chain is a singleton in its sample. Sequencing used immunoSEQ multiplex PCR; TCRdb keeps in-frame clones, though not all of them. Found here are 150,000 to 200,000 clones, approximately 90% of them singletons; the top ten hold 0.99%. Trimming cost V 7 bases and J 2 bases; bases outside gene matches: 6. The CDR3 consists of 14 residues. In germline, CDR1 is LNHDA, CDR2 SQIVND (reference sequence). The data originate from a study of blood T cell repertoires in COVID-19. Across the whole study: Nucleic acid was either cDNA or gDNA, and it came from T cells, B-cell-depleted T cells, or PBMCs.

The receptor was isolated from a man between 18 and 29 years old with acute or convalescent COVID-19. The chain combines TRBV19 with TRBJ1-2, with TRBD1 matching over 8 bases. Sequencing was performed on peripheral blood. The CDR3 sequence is CASIPTGANYGYTF. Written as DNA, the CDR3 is TGTGCCAGTATCCCGACAGGGGCGAACTATGGCTACACCTTC. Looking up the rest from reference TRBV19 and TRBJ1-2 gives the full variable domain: DGGITQSPKYLFRKEGQNVTLSCEQNLNHDAMYWYRQDPGQGLRLIYYSQIVNDFQKGDIAEGYSVSREKKESFPLTVTSAQKNPTAFYLCASIPTGANYGYTFGSGTRLTVV.